Listed below are T cell receptor beta chains from one sample, sequenced in a study of control samples from healthy donors and cancer patients. Measured with immunoSEQ multiplex PCR; TCRdb has only the in-frame clones, and not every one. The sample shows under 100,000 clones, more than 85% of them seen only once. The sequenced material came from blood. All receptors derive from a woman aged 30 to 39 in good health. CDR3s include the opening cysteine and the closing phenylalanine or tryptophan. D genes are given only for firm matches. Clone size is given for some rows only: seen once, a few or many times, or a class if the clone is expanded.

j_gene,d_gene,abundance,v_gene,CDR3aa,CDR3nt
TRBJ2-1,TRBD2,NA,TRBV3-1/TRBV3-2,CASSQLAGVSNEQFF,TGTGCCAGCAGCCAACTTGCGGGAGTGTCTAATGAGCAGTTCTTC
TRBJ2-3,NA,few,TRBV5-1,CASSFVGQADTQYF,TGCGCCAGCAGCTTCGTGGGGCAGGCGGATACGCAGTATTTT
TRBJ2-7,TRBD1,NA,TRBV11-3,CASSPPDRGPYEQYF,TGTGCCAGCAGCCCACCGGACAGGGGGCCCTACGAGCAGTACTTC
TRBJ2-1,TRBD1,NA,TRBV5-4,CASSLGQGGYNEQFF,TGTGCCAGCAGCTTGGGACAGGGGGGCTACAATGAGCAGTTCTTC
TRBJ1-1,NA,NA,TRBV11-3,CASSLDTGMAEAFF,TGTGCCAGCAGCTTAGACACAGGGATGGCTGAAGCTTTCTTT
TRBJ2-2,NA,NA,TRBV5-6,CASSLSGGGTGELFF,TGTGCCAGCAGCTTGTCTGGTGGGGGGACCGGGGAGCTGTTTTTT
TRBJ2-1,NA,NA,TRBV9,CASSVAPGAYNEQFF,TGTGCCAGCAGCGTAGCCCCCGGAGCTTACAATGAGCAGTTCTTC
TRBJ1-2,TRBD1,NA,TRBV3-1/TRBV3-2,CASSPPGQGVGGYTF,TGTGCCAGCAGTCCACCGGGACAGGGAGTAGGCGGCTACACCTTC
TRBJ2-3,NA,NA,TRBV7-7,CASSLTTEGDTQYF,TGTGCTAGCAGCCTGACGACGGAGGGGGATACGCAGTATTTT
TRBJ1-2,NA,NA,TRBV25-1,CASSTAGTFNYGYTF,TGTGCCAGCAGTACTGCCGGGACATTTAACTATGGCTACACCTTC